This T cell receptor (beta chain) was identified in a study of blood T cell repertoires in COVID-19. Whole-study context: Sample material is recorded as cDNA or gDNA derived from T cells, B-cell-depleted T cells, or PBMCs.

The V and J ends lost 3 bases and 1 base, in that order; junction bases with no gene match: 2. The CDR3 covers 15 residues. Germline V gene data show CDR1 as MRHNA and CDR2 as SNTAGT. The assay was immunoSEQ multiplex PCR, and TCRdb's table has in-frame clones only and misses some. The table includes some 170,000 clones, roughly 87% detected once. The sequenced sample was peripheral blood. The chain joins TRBV6-4 to TRBJ2-7; 11 bases map to TRBD2. The clonotype originates from a woman aged 45-60 years with acute or convalescent COVID-19. The CDR3 is CASSDTSGGSYEQYF. In DNA, the CDR3 is TGTGCCAGCAGTGATACTAGCGGGGGATCCTACGAGCAGTACTTC.